This T cell receptor (beta chain) derives from a study of blood T cell repertoires in COVID-19. Assay used: immunoSEQ multiplex PCR; TCRdb lists only in-frame clones, some missing. The top ten clones hold about 5.1% of a sample with about 210,000 clones, almost 85% of them seen once. The V gene end was trimmed by 4 bases and the J gene end by 3 bases; junction bases not matched to a gene: 5. The CDR3 totals 15 residues. CDR1 is SGHRS, CDR2 YFSETQ, per germline. Sequencing was done on a sample of peripheral blood. This TCR was sampled from a man aged 50-60 years with COVID-19, enrolled during active disease. This rearrangement joins TRBV5-1 to TRBJ2-1; 9 positions match TRBD1. The CDR3 nucleotides read TGCGCCAGCAGCGGGACGGGACAGGGCTACAATGAGCAGTTCTTC. It is translated as CASSGTGQGYNEQFF.